Listed here are 14 T cell receptor beta chains from one sample, sequenced in a study of CD8 T cells in Susac syndrome. The RNA input was roughly 0.45 to 1 ug, and it was reverse transcribed with random hexamers. TCRdb reprocessed the immunoSEQ multiplex PCR reads via MiXCR and lists one record per CDR3 protein. In the table there are hundreds of thousands of distinct CDR3 sequences, around 85% of which are singletons. Sequenced material: CD8+ T cells from PBMCs. All receptors come from a human donor with multiple sclerosis.

The chain joins TRBV4-1 to TRBJ1-1, with a tentative D call TRBD1 (5 bases). Trimming shortened V by 0 bases and J by 7 bases, and 12 bases separated the two germline ends. This CDR3 has 14 amino acids. Germline values: CDR1 MGHRA, CDR2 YSYEKL. CDR3 in amino acids: CASSQDAGPDEAFF. DNA of the CDR3: TGCGCCAGCAGCCAAGATGCAGGGCCAGATGAAGCTTTCTTT.

The CDR3 DNA follows: TGCAGCGTTGATATTTTAGGGGATACGCAGTATTTT. Translating it yields CSVDILGDTQYF. V usage is TRBV29-1 and J usage is TRBJ2-3; D remains unclear. This CDR3 region has 12 residues. V was trimmed by 3 bases and J by 6 bases, leaving 10 bases between them. Germline V CDR1 and CDR2: SQVTM, ANQGSEA.

This clonotype occurred once. The junction differs from germline at one of its ends, possibly a read error. The rearrangement uses TRBV5-5 and TRBJ1-1; 10 nucleotides match TRBD1. Per the germline V gene, CDR1 is SGHKS and CDR2 is YYEKEE (reference sequence). CDR3 size: 15 residues. In DNA form, the CDR3 reads TGTGCCAGCAGCTTAGGCGGACAGGGGGACACTGAAGTTTTCTTT. Amino acids: CASSLGGQGDTEVFF.

The chain couples TRBV5-1 to TRBJ1-2; 7 nucleotides match TRBD1. V lost 2 bases and J lost 6; bases outside the gene matches: 4. The germline V gene has CDR1 SGHRS and CDR2 YFSETQ. There are 13 residues in the CDR3. CDR3 nucleotide sequence: TGCGCCAGCAGCTTAGGACAGGACGATGGCTACACCTTC. Residues: CASSLGQDDGYTF. The full variable domain, completed using reference TRBV5-1 and TRBJ1-2, is KAGVTQTPRYLIKTRGQQVTLSCSPISGHRSVSWYQQTPGQGLQFLFEYFSETQRNKGNFPGRFSGRQFSNSRSEMNVSTLELGDSALYLCASSLGQDDGYTFGSGTRLTVV.

The chain employs TRBV12-3 or TRBV12-4 and TRBJ2-2; D tentatively reads TRBD1 or TRBD2 (5 bases each). This CDR3 has 15 residues. V lost 3 bases, J lost 2 bases, and 10 bases lay in between. The CDR3: CASSFGDGNTGELFF. The CDR3 DNA reads TGTGCCAGCAGTTTCGGGGACGGAAACACCGGGGAGCTGTTTTTT.

V gene TRBV5-1 combines with J gene TRBJ1-1; 7 nucleotides line up with TRBD1. Germline V gives CDR1 SGHRS, CDR2 YFSETQ. This CDR3 has 15 residues. V shed 2 bases and J 1 base; nucleotides not matched to a gene: 5. CDR3 sequence: CASSFSGTENTEAFF. DNA for the CDR3: TGCGCCAGCAGCTTTTCCGGGACAGAGAACACTGAAGCTTTCTTT. Full variable domain (outside the CDR3, taken from reference TRBV5-1 and TRBJ1-1): KAGVTQTPRYLIKTRGQQVTLSCSPISGHRSVSWYQQTPGQGLQFLFEYFSETQRNKGNFPGRFSGRQFSNSRSEMNVSTLELGDSALYLCASSFSGTENTEAFFGQGTRLTVV.

This chain links TRBV27 with TRBJ2-7; perhaps TRBD2 as D (5 bases). V lost 8 bases to trimming and J lost 6 bases, with 20 bases between them. The CDR3 has 14 amino acids. Germline values: CDR1 MNHEY, CDR2 SMNVEV (reference sequence). The CDR3 DNA sequence: TGTGCCAGCGGTCCCGTATGGCCTGGGAGCGAGCAGTACTTC. Translating it yields CASGPVWPGSEQYF.

V is TRBV6-5 and J is TRBJ2-7; 9 positions agree with TRBD1. The V gene end was trimmed by 2 bases and the J gene end by 5 bases; junction bases not matched to a gene: 10. This CDR3 is built from 16 residues. The germline gives CDR1 MNHEY, CDR2 SVGAGI. The CDR3 DNA reads TGTGCCAGCAGTTACCGGACCGGGACAGGGCCCCACGAGCAGTACTTC. Encoded protein: CASSYRTGTGPHEQYF.

The chain couples TRBV7-9 to TRBJ2-3, with unresolved D. Germline V gene sequence: CDR1 SEHNR, CDR2 FQNEAQ (reference sequence). The V end was cut by 3 bases, the J end by 1 base, with 11 bases between. The CDR3 has 15 amino acids. The CDR3 DNA reads as TGTGCCAGCAGCTTCATCCAGGACGGCACAGATACGCAGTATTTT. Its protein product is CASSFIQDGTDTQYF.

The chain couples TRBV4-1 to TRBJ2-1; TRBD2 matches at 12 bases. Losses at the gene ends were 4 bases for V and 8 bases for J; bases not matched to a gene: 3. CDR3 length: 14 residues. CDR1 is MGHRA and CDR2 is YSYEKL in the germline V gene. This chain's CDR3 is CASSRPSGRDEQFF. The DNA for the CDR3 is TGCGCCAGCAGCCGTCCTAGCGGGAGGGATGAGCAGTTCTTC.

The chain links TRBV29-1 to TRBJ2-5; D remains ambiguous. V gave up 7 bases and J gave up 3 bases, with 12 bases separating them. This CDR3 has 12 residues. Germline V gene lookup returns CDR1 SQVTM and CDR2 ANQGSEA. CDR3 in DNA: TGCAGCGCCTCTACGGCAGAAGAGACCCAGTACTTC. Protein: CSASTAEETQYF. Complete variable domain (other parts from reference TRBV29-1 and TRBJ2-5): SAVISQKPSRDICQRGTSLTIQCQVDSQVTMMFWYRQQPGQSLTLIATANQGSEATYESGFVIDKFPISRPNLTFSTLTVSNMSPEDSSIYLCSASTAEETQYFGPGTRLLVL.

The CDR3 spells CASSSYRGDGYYGYTF. The CDR3 bases are TGTGCCAGCAGTTCCTATAGGGGGGACGGTTACTATGGCTACACCTTC. This chain connects TRBV12-3 or TRBV12-4 to TRBJ1-2; maybe TRBD1 (6 bases). Between the trimmed V and J ends, which lost 4 bases and 3 bases, there was a span of 18 bases. The CDR3 has 16 amino acids.

The chain has TRBV28 and TRBJ2-1; D gene ambiguous. Germline V gene lookup returns CDR1 MDHEN and CDR2 SYDVKM. The V gene lost 8 bases and the J gene lost 5 bases, with 16 bases spanning the gap. This CDR3 contains 14 residues. The CDR3 bases are TGTGCCAGCCGAAACCCCGGCCAGAACAATGAGCAGTTCTTC. Protein: CASRNPGQNNEQFF.

The chain couples TRBV27 to TRBJ1-1, with a weak D call TRBD1 (5 bases). CDR3 size: 12 residues. The V end lost 6 bases, the J end lost 3 bases, and 8 bases lay between the germline ends. The germline gives CDR1 MNHEY, CDR2 SMNVEV (reference sequence). This chain's CDR3 is CASSPGYTEAFF. The CDR3 nucleotides are TGTGCCAGCAGCCCAGGGTACACTGAAGCTTTCTTT.